The present T cell receptor beta chain was sequenced within a study of brain T cells in children with intractable seizures. A remark on this clone: The antigen remains unidentified.

The study's findings and limits: HCMV serostatus was not known, and viral specificity came from CDR3 similarity only. Pre- and post-surgery blood differed in depth, so pre-surgery absences may be undersampling.

Sequencing was limited to surgery cases with top T cell transcript signatures in brain tissue. At least one anti-epileptic drug was given before surgery. Using immunoSEQ multiplex PCR, the repertoire was profiled, and TCRdb retains in-frame clones only, with some absent. The data show 75,000 to 80,000 clones, 85% to 95% seen once. Germline V gene data show CDR1 as WNHNN and CDR2 as SYGVQD (reference sequence). Trimming removed 0 bases at V and 3 bases at J, with 10 bases between. The CDR3 has 15 amino acids. The genes are TRBV10-1 and TRBJ2-3; TRBD2 might be the D (6 bases). This sequence was found in a boy under three years old with tuberous sclerosis and intractable seizures. The material sequenced was peripheral blood, taken at surgery. In nucleotides, the CDR3 is TGCGCCAGCAGTGAGTCGGGAGGCCGGACAGATACGCAGTATTTT. Translation: CASSESGGRTDTQYF.